Listed here are 11 T cell receptor beta chains from one sample, sequenced in a study of blood T cell repertoires in COVID-19. Sequencing used immunoSEQ multiplex PCR; TCRdb keeps in-frame clones, though not all of them. The sample records approximately 440,000 clones, roughly 87% being singletons. Sequencing input: PBMCs or T cells enriched from blood (not recorded which). These receptor sequences come from a man between 18 and 35 years old who had recovered from COVID-19.

A single count supports this clone. The chain employs TRBV7-9 and TRBJ1-2; TRBD1 agrees at 7 bases. CDR1 and CDR2 from the germline V gene are SEHNR and FQNEAQ (reference sequence). J lost 8 bases, V lost 1 base, and 10 bases had no gene match. CDR3 length: 15 amino acids. The chain's CDR3 is CASSLGGTALTGYTF. The CDR3 coding sequence is TGTGCCAGCAGCTTAGGAGGGACAGCCCTTACGGGCTACACCTTC.

The genes are TRBV5-4 and TRBJ1-1, with 7 bases identical to TRBD1. From germline, CDR1 is SGHNT and CDR2 YYREEE (reference sequence). The CDR3 is 14 residues long. The ends lost 2 bases at V and 6 bases at J; junction bases unmatched: 7. The CDR3 bases are TGTGCCAGCAGCTTCGCGGCAGGGGGAGCTGAAGCTTTCTTT. It encodes CASSFAAGGAEAFF. Complete variable domain (other parts from reference TRBV5-4 and TRBJ1-1): ETGVTQSPTHLIKTRGQQVTLRCSSQSGHNTVSWYQQALGQGPQFIFQYYREEENGRGNFPPRFSGLQFPNYSSELNVNALELDDSALYLCASSFAAGGAEAFFGQGTRLTVV.

This clone was counted only a few times. This chain uses TRBV3-1 (or the pseudogene TRBV3-2) with TRBJ2-7; 12 bases match TRBD2. This CDR3 contains 15 residues. The germline CDR1 and CDR2 sequences are LGHDT and YNNKEL (reference sequence). Trimming removed 4 bases from V and 2 bases from J; junction bases left unmatched: 3. The CDR3 spells CASSPRLAGAYEQYF. CDR3 DNA: TGTGCCAGCAGCCCTCGACTAGCGGGAGCCTACGAGCAGTACTTC.

The chain uses TRBV5-8 and TRBJ1-2; 8 bases align to TRBD1. There are 18 residues in the CDR3. From germline, CDR1 is SGHTS and CDR2 YDEGEE. V gave up 4 bases and J gave up 3 bases; unmatched junction bases: 17. The DNA of the CDR3 is TGTGCCAGCAGCCAAGCCAGGACAGGGAGTAAGGGGGACTATGGCTACACCTTC. This codes for CASSQARTGSKGDYGYTF.

This clone is a singleton in its sample. The chain couples TRBV27 to TRBJ1-2; D remains ambiguous. The V end lost 7 bases, the J end lost 4 bases, and 13 bases lay between the germline ends. The CDR3 is 13 amino acids. Germline-derived CDR1 and CDR2 are MNHEY and SMNVEV (reference sequence). The CDR3 bases are TGTGCCAGCACCCCAGGTTCTGGCTATGGCTACACCTTC. Translating it yields CASTPGSGYGYTF.

This clone has a single count. The chain uses TRBV28 and TRBJ2-3; D remains unclear. V lost 6 bases and J 4 bases, leaving 5 bases between the germline ends. The CDR3 sequence is 11 residues long. The germline gives CDR1 MDHEN, CDR2 SYDVKM. CDR3 residues: CASSFSDTQYF. DNA for the CDR3: TGTGCCAGCAGCTTTTCAGATACGCAGTATTTT.

The chain joins TRBV27 to TRBJ1-6; 8 nucleotides align to TRBD1. V was clipped by 6 bases and J by 6 bases; unmatched bases: 10. The CDR3 is made up of 16 amino acids. The germline V gene encodes CDR1 MNHEY and CDR2 SMNVEV (reference sequence). CDR3 DNA: TGTGCCAGCAGCCGAATGACTGACAGGGGTAATTCACCCCTCCACTTT. Translation: CASSRMTDRGNSPLHF.

The chain couples TRBV10-3 to TRBJ2-3, with 14 bases aligning to TRBD2. The germline V gene encodes CDR1 ENHRY and CDR2 SYGVKD. The CDR3 is 13 amino acids. V shed 9 bases and J 4 bases; nucleotides not matched to a gene: 0. CDR3 residues: CAMGLAGADTQYF. In DNA form, the CDR3 reads TGTGCCATGGGACTAGCGGGAGCAGATACGCAGTATTTT.

V gene TRBV6-5 combines with J gene TRBJ1-6; 8 bases agree with TRBD1. The CDR3 extends over 13 amino acids. With 6 bases clipped from V and 9 bases from J, the junction kept 4 bases outside the gene matches. Per germline, CDR1 MNHEY and CDR2 SVGAGI. CDR3 loop: CASRQGVISPLHF. CDR3 sequence (DNA): TGTGCCAGCAGACAGGGGGTGATTTCACCCCTCCACTTT.

V gene TRBV5-1 combines with J gene TRBJ2-1; weak D call: TRBD2 (6 bases). This CDR3 region has 15 residues. Germline V CDR1 and CDR2: SGHRS, YFSETQ. The germline V and J ends were trimmed by 2 bases and 3 bases, with 12 bases remaining between them. CDR3 amino acids: CASSLMGGSYNEQFF. The CDR3 DNA is TGCGCCAGCAGCTTAATGGGGGGAAGCTACAATGAGCAGTTCTTC.

This chain links TRBV2 with TRBJ1-3; TRBD1 aligns across 7 bases. The CDR3 loop spans 18 amino acids. The V gene end was trimmed by 5 bases and the J gene end by 4 bases; junction bases not matched to a gene: 17. CDR1 SNHLY and CDR2 FYNNEI come from the germline V gene. The CDR3 reads CASSFFRDRERPGNTIYF. The DNA of the CDR3 is TGTGCCAGCAGTTTTTTCCGGGACAGAGAACGGCCGGGAAACACCATATATTTT.